Listed here are 21 T cell receptor beta chains from one sample, sequenced in a study of shared clonotypes between healthy human individuals. Here immunoSEQ multiplex PCR was the method, and the copy in TCRdb shows in-frame clones only, minus some. Here the sample spans roughly 2.4 million clones, 90% to 96% being singletons. Input material: naive CD4+ T cells sorted from blood. As for subset: CD45RA+ positively selected. All receptors derive from a man aged 18-30 years in good health.

CDR3 in amino acids: CASSATSGGRYEQFF. The CDR3 DNA is TGTGCCAGCAGCGCGACTAGCGGGGGGCGATATGAGCAGTTCTTC. The chain uses TRBV7-3 and TRBJ2-1; 13 positions match TRBD2. J gave up 8 bases and V 5 bases, and 6 bases lay outside the gene matches. This CDR3 spans 15 amino acids. In germline, CDR1 is SGHTA, CDR2 FQGTGA.

The rearrangement uses TRBV10-2 and TRBJ1-2; 7 bases map to TRBD1. J lost 8 bases, V lost 6 bases, and 9 bases had no gene match. The length of the CDR3 is 13 residues. Looked up from germline, CDR1 is WSHSY and CDR2 is SAAADI. CDR3 DNA sequence: TGCGCCAGCAGAGATACAGGGGTTTTGGGCTACACCTTC. Protein product: CASRDTGVLGYTF.

Details on this clone: This sample also contains other DNA sequences that code for the same CDR3. The chain joins TRBV5-1 to TRBJ1-1; D may be TRBD1 (5 bases). Trimming removed 4 bases at V and 3 bases at J, with 10 bases between. The germline CDR1 and CDR2 sequences are SGHRS and YFSETQ. The CDR3 has 13 residues. This CDR3 reads CASSLTGHTEAFF. For the CDR3, the DNA is TGCGCCAGCAGCCTGACGGGACACACTGAAGCTTTCTTT.

The chain combines TRBV7-2 with TRBJ2-5; a weak D match, TRBD1 (6 bases). CDR1 SGHTA and CDR2 FQGNSA come from the germline V gene. The CDR3 contains 16 residues. Trimming pared 5 bases from V and 1 base from J, leaving 17 bases between. The CDR3 is CASSPRGRGGQETQYF. CDR3 nucleotide sequence: TGTGCCAGCAGCCCGCGAGGGAGAGGGGGCCAAGAGACCCAGTACTTC. Full variable domain (missing parts from reference TRBV7-2 and TRBJ2-5): GAGVSQSPSNKVTEKGKDVELRCDPISGHTALYWYRQSLGQGLEFLIYFQGNSAPDKSGLPSDRFSAERTGGSVSTLTIQRTQQEDSAVYLCASSPRGRGGQETQYFGPGTRLLVL.

V gene TRBV28 combines with J gene TRBJ2-1; 11 bases are shared with TRBD2. V shed 2 bases, J shed 7 bases, and the junction held 1 base outside the gene matches. Germline V CDR1 and CDR2: MDHEN, SYDVKM. The CDR3 has 14 residues. CDR3 in DNA: TGTGCCAGCAGTTTAAGGACTAGCGGGAATGAGCAGTTCTTC. This gives the protein CASSLRTSGNEQFF.

The chain couples TRBV1 to TRBJ2-6; TRBD2, as called in the table, went unchecked against the DNA. TRBV1 is recorded as a pseudogene. This CDR3 is 20 amino acids long. The CDR3 DNA sequence: TGCACCAGCAGCCAAGATAGGACTAGCGGGGTCAGCTCTGGGGCCAACGTCCTGACTTTC. Protein sequence: CTSSQDRTSGVSSGANVLTF.

The V gene is TRBV7-9, the J gene TRBJ1-1; TRBD1 aligns across 8 bases. This CDR3 spans 14 amino acids. Germline assignment: CDR1 SEHNR and CDR2 FQNEAQ (reference sequence). V shed 1 base, J shed 5 bases, and the junction held 3 bases outside the gene matches. CDR3 bases: TGTGCCAGCAGCTTAGGGACAGGGAGGACTGAAGCTTTCTTT. Translated: CASSLGTGRTEAFF.

V and J are TRBV5-1 and TRBJ2-7, with 8 bases lining up with TRBD1. There are 14 residues in the CDR3. Trimming removed 8 bases from V and 1 base from J; junction bases left unmatched: 8. Germline CDR1 and CDR2: SGHRS and YFSETQ. The CDR3 loop is CASGGTGTSYEQYF. The CDR3 nucleotides read TGCGCCAGTGGGGGGACAGGAACTTCCTACGAGCAGTACTTC.

CDR3 nucleotide sequence: TGTGCCAGCAGCTTAAGCGGGAGGGCCAACACCGGGGAGCTGTTTTTT. Amino acid sequence: CASSLSGRANTGELFF. The chain carries TRBV11-2 and TRBJ2-2; TRBD2 aligns across 10 bases. Germline CDR1 and CDR2: SGHAT and FQNNGV. There are 16 residues in the CDR3. Germline trimming cut 2 bases from V and 2 bases from J; bases unmatched to any gene: 2.

The chain joins TRBV4-1 to TRBJ1-2; 8 nucleotides line up with TRBD1. This CDR3 region has 14 residues. Germline V gene sequence: CDR1 MGHRA, CDR2 YSYEKL. V shed 6 bases and J 7 bases; nucleotides not matched to a gene: 10. CDR3 residues: CASSPGQGWSGYTF. In DNA, the CDR3 is TGCGCCAGCAGTCCCGGACAGGGATGGTCTGGCTACACCTTC.

This clone occurred once. CDR3 sequence reads: CASSAGMANEKLFF. The CDR3 DNA is TGTGCCAGCAGCGCGGGGATGGCTAATGAAAAACTGTTTTTT. The genes are TRBV7-9 and TRBJ1-4; D remains ambiguous. Looked up from germline, CDR1 is SEHNR and CDR2 is FQNEAQ (reference sequence). CDR3 length: 14 residues. Trimming left V 5 bases short and J 3 bases short, with 10 bases between.

This clone is a singleton in its sample. V gene TRBV30 combines with J gene TRBJ1-4; D perhaps matches TRBD1 (6 bases). Trimming left V 0 bases short and J 4 bases short, with 12 bases between. CDR1 is GTSNPN, CDR2 SVGIG, per germline (reference sequence). The CDR3 loop spans 15 amino acids. CDR3 coding DNA: TGTGCCTGGAGTGTACGAGGACAGATTAATGAAAAACTGTTTTTT. Translation gives CAWSVRGQINEKLFF.

The chain joins TRBV7-9 to TRBJ1-4; D perhaps matches TRBD1 (5 bases). Germline CDR1 SEHNR, CDR2 FQNEAQ (reference sequence). The CDR3 has 15 residues. The germline V and J ends were trimmed by 1 base and 8 bases, with 14 bases remaining between them. This chain's CDR3 is CASSLGGGSEEKLFF. DNA for the CDR3: TGTGCCAGCAGCTTAGGCGGGGGTAGTGAGGAAAAACTGTTTTTT.

Details on this clone: At the DNA level, this CDR3 is encoded by other sequences in the same sample as well. J is TRBJ1-2 and V is TRBV11-2; D not resolved. This CDR3 has 13 amino acids. Germline V lookup: CDR1 SGHAT, CDR2 FQNNGV. V shed 4 bases and J shed 4 bases, with 10 bases lying between them. CDR3 protein: CASSSGISYGYTF. DNA for the CDR3: TGTGCCAGCAGCTCGGGCATAAGCTATGGCTACACCTTC.

The J gene is TRBJ1-2, the V gene TRBV28, with a possible D match to TRBD1 (5 bases). This CDR3 spans 12 amino acids. Deletions cut 7 bases from V and 8 bases from J, with 14 bases between. Germline lookup yields CDR1 MDHEN and CDR2 SYDVKM. As DNA, the CDR3 is TGTGCCAGCACCGGGGCGGCGCGCGGCTACACCTTC. Its protein product is CASTGAARGYTF.

This sequence joins TRBV25-1 and TRBJ1-5, with D perhaps TRBD1 (6 bases). Germline values: CDR1 MGHDK, CDR2 SYGVNS. V gave up 6 bases and J gave up 1 base, with 10 bases separating them. The CDR3 is 14 residues long. The chain's CDR3 is CASRETGSNQPQHF. CDR3 DNA: TGTGCCAGCAGGGAAACAGGGAGCAATCAGCCCCAGCATTTT.

J is TRBJ1-5 and V is TRBV29-1, with TRBD1 identical over 9 bases. V gave up 0 bases and J gave up 7 bases; unmatched junction bases: 1. The CDR3 runs 13 residues. In germline, CDR1 is SQVTM, CDR2 ANQGSEA. CDR3 DNA: TGCAGCGTTGAAGAGGACAGGGGACAGCCCCAGCATTTT. It encodes CSVEEDRGQPQHF.

This chain joins TRBV6-1 and TRBJ2-3; 9 nucleotides align to TRBD2. Germline-derived CDR1 and CDR2 are MNHNS and SASEGT. The CDR3 contains 13 residues. V shed 8 bases, J shed 7 bases, and the junction held 7 bases outside the gene matches. The CDR3 DNA sequence: TGTGCCAGCCGTCTCCTAGCGGGACATACGCAGTATTTT. Translation gives CASRLLAGHTQYF.

The chain uses TRBV30 and TRBJ2-1, with D maybe TRBD1 (5 bases). The CDR3 loop spans 13 amino acids. V lost 0 bases and J 6 bases, leaving 9 bases between the germline ends. In germline, CDR1 is GTSNPN, CDR2 SVGIG (reference sequence). As DNA, the CDR3 is TGTGCCTGGAGTGTATCCACAGGCAATGAGCAGTTCTTC. Translating it yields CAWSVSTGNEQFF.

The genes are TRBV6-5 and TRBJ2-1, with no clear D. This CDR3 is built from 11 residues. V was pared by 2 bases and J by 7 bases, with 3 bases between. The germline CDR1 and CDR2 sequences are MNHEY and SVGAGI. The chain's CDR3 is CASSYKNEQFF. The CDR3 coding sequence is TGTGCCAGCAGTTACAAAAATGAGCAGTTCTTC.

The chain combines TRBV5-1 with TRBJ1-4; 10 bases agree with TRBD1. Trimming took 4 bases from V and 3 from J; bases not matched to a gene: 3. The germline CDR1 and CDR2 sequences are SGHRS and YFSETQ. The CDR3 sequence is 15 residues long. The CDR3 reads CASSRTGGSNEKLFF. CDR3 in DNA: TGCGCCAGCAGCAGGACAGGGGGGTCTAATGAAAAACTGTTTTTT.